A selection of T cell receptor beta chains follows, all from one sample in a study of early T cells in non-severe SARS-CoV-2 infection. TCRdb reanalysed the 5' RACE reads using MiXCR and keeps one entry per CDR3 protein. The sample comprises tens of thousands of distinct CDR3 sequences, under 6% of which are singletons, and approximately 5.6% rests with the top ten. Source material: whole blood. The receptor source for this set is an adult who was a healthcare worker with PCR-confirmed SARS-CoV-2 infection or an uninfected control (not recorded which). The CDR3 runs from the conserved cysteine through the conserved F or W. D genes are given only for firm matches. The listing skips clone size in some rows; elsewhere it reads once, few, many or a size class.

v_call	j_call	d_call	clone_size	cdr3_nt	cdr3_aa
TRBV28	TRBJ2-5	NA	many	TGTGCCAGCAACCCGCGACGGGACAAAAGCCAAGAGACCCAGTACTTC	CASNPRRDKSQETQYF
TRBV7-8	TRBJ1-5	TRBD1	few	TGTGCCAGCAGCTTAGATGGCAGGGGGAGTCAGCCCCAGCATTTT	CASSLDGRGSQPQHF
TRBV7-2	TRBJ2-5	NA	many	TGTGCCAGCAGTTCTCGACTAGGACAGGCTGCGGAAGAGACCCAGTACTTC	CASSSRLGQAAEETQYF
TRBV20-1	TRBJ2-1	NA	many	TGCAGTGCTAGAGATCTTGCGGTCCGACTCGACAATGAGCAGTTCTTC	CSARDLAVRLDNEQFF
TRBV3-1	TRBJ2-1	TRBD1	many	TGTGCCAGCAGCCGAGGCCCGGGACAGGGAGGCGAGCAGTTCTTC	CASSRGPGQGGEQFF
TRBV10-2	TRBJ2-3	NA	NA	TGCGCCAGCAGTGAGAGCCCAAGTAGTTCCGATGGGGATACGCAGTATTTT	CASSESPSSSDGDTQYF
TRBV6-1	TRBJ1-2	TRBD1	many	TGTGCCAGCAGTTTAGGGGGCTTCTATGGCTACACCTTC	CASSLGGFYGYTF
TRBV7-8	TRBJ2-3	NA	NA	TGTGCCAGCAGCTATAGGGACCGAAATACGCAGTATTTT	CASSYRDRNTQYF
TRBV11-2	TRBJ2-7	NA	few	TGTGCCAGCAGTCCCTTGCGGGGTAGCGGTATTGTTTTC	CASSPLRGSGIVF
TRBV9	TRBJ2-3	NA	many	TGTGCCAGCAGCGTAGGACGGTCCCGCACAGATACGCAGTATTTT	CASSVGRSRTDTQYF
TRBV12-5	TRBJ2-5	NA	many	TGTGCTAGTGGTTTGACTAGAGAGACCCAGTACTTC	CASGLTRETQYF
TRBV7-2	TRBJ2-5	NA	few	TGTGCCAGCAGCTTAGCGGGGGCGGCAACCGCCGGGGAGACCCAGTACTTC	CASSLAGAATAGETQYF
TRBV28	TRBJ2-7	NA	few	TGTGCCAGCAGCCTTACAGCCTACGAGCAGTACTTC	CASSLTAYEQYF
TRBV7-2	TRBJ1-1	NA	many	TGTGCCAGCAGCTTAACATCACGGTTGAACACTGAAGTTTTCTTT	CASSLTSRLNTEVFF
TRBV11-2	TRBJ2-5	TRBD2	many	TGTGCCAGCAGGACTCTGAAGCGGGAGGGCCTTGAGACCCAGTACTTC	CASRTLKREGLETQYF
TRBV3-1	TRBJ2-3	NA	few	TGTGCCAGCAGCCAGGTCGAGCGGTACACAGATACGCAGTATTTT	CASSQVERYTDTQYF
TRBV15	TRBJ2-7	TRBD1	NA	TGTGCCACCAGCAGAGGTAGAGGCGCAGGGGGCGAGCAGTACTTC	CATSRGRGAGGEQYF
TRBV10-1	TRBJ2-3	TRBD2	many	TGCGCCAGCAGTGAGACTAGCGGGAGGAGGGGAGATACGCAGTATTTT	CASSETSGRRGDTQYF
TRBV11-2	TRBJ2-4	NA	many	TGTGCCAGCAGCTTACGCTACAGGGGAGGGAAAAACATTCAGTACTTC	CASSLRYRGGKNIQYF
TRBV6-1	TRBJ1-1	TRBD1	many	TGTGCCAGCAGGCGGACAGGGATGAACACTGAAGCTTTCTTT	CASRRTGMNTEAFF
TRBV28	TRBJ2-5	NA	many	TGTGCCAGCAGCTCGTGGTTACGGATGGAGACCCAGTACTTC	CASSSWLRMETQYF
TRBV7-9	TRBJ2-4	NA	many	TGTGCCAGCAGCCCACGGAAAGGGGAGGACATTCAGTACTTC	CASSPRKGEDIQYF
TRBV20-1	TRBJ1-2	NA	many	TGCAGTGCTAGGTCGTGGGCAGGGAAGCACTATGGCTACACCTTC	CSARSWAGKHYGYTF
TRBV7-6	TRBJ2-5	NA	NA	TGTGCCAGCAGCTTTGGGGTCCCAGAGACCCAGTACTTC	CASSFGVPETQYF
TRBV27	TRBJ1-1	NA	many	TGTGCCAGCAGACGGGGAGGGGTATACACTGAAGCTTTCTTT	CASRRGGVYTEAFF
TRBV2	TRBJ2-6	TRBD1	many	TGTGCCAGCAGTCGAACGCGGACAGGGAGCTCTGGGGCCAACGTCCTGACTTTC	CASSRTRTGSSGANVLTF
TRBV20-1	TRBJ2-1	NA	many	TGCAGTGCTAGAGAATACAATGAGCAGTTCTTC	CSAREYNEQFF
TRBV5-6	TRBJ2-5	TRBD2	many	TGTGCCAGCAGCTTGCCAGGACTAGCGAAGCAGACCCAGTACTTC	CASSLPGLAKQTQYF
TRBV29-1	TRBJ2-4	NA	many	TGCAGCGTTGACAAGGGGGGTGAAAACATTCAGTACTTC	CSVDKGGENIQYF
TRBV7-2	TRBJ2-1	NA	NA	TGTGCCAGCAGCTTAGGCCCCGATGACAATAGGTTCTTC	CASSLGPDDNRFF
TRBV19	TRBJ1-2	TRBD1	many	TGTGCCAGTAGTATCCCGGACAGGGGAAACTATGGCTACACCTTC	CASSIPDRGNYGYTF
TRBV7-9	TRBJ2-1	TRBD2	many	TGTGCCAGCAGCTCGGCTAGCGGGAGGGCACGCGATGAGCAGTTCTTC	CASSSASGRARDEQFF
TRBV11-2	TRBJ2-5	NA	NA	TGTGCCAGCAGCTCACAGGGTCCCCTGGAGACCCAGTACTTC	CASSSQGPLETQYF
TRBV5-1	TRBJ2-1	NA	many	TGCGCCAGCAGCTTGGGGCTAGCCTCCAATGAGCAGTTCTTC	CASSLGLASNEQFF
TRBV5-1	TRBJ1-2	NA	many	TGCGCCAGCAGTCCGGACAAGGCCTCGCAGAGCTACACCTTC	CASSPDKASQSYTF
TRBV12-3/TRBV12-4	TRBJ1-4	TRBD1	many	TGTGCCAGCAGGTCCCAGGGGGTTGATGAAAAACTGTTTTTT	CASRSQGVDEKLFF
TRBV18	TRBJ1-3	NA	many	TGTGCCAGCTCACCTAACGGAGCCAGCTCTGGAAACACCATATATTTT	CASSPNGASSGNTIYF
TRBV5-1	TRBJ1-6	NA	NA	TGCGCCAGCAGCTTGGTTGGGAGCTCCTATAATTCACCCCTCCACTTT	CASSLVGSSYNSPLHF
TRBV11-2	TRBJ2-3	TRBD1	many	TGTGCCAGCAGCTCACTAACAGGGGTGGCAGATACGCAGTATTTT	CASSSLTGVADTQYF
TRBV3-1	TRBJ2-7	NA	many	TGTGCCAGCAGGCAGGGGGGCTCCTACGAGCAGTACTTC	CASRQGGSYEQYF
TRBV5-1	TRBJ2-7	TRBD1	many	TGCGCCAGCAGCTTGACAGGGGGTCTCTACGAGCAGTACTTC	CASSLTGGLYEQYF
TRBV20-1	TRBJ2-3	TRBD2	NA	TGCAGTGCTAGAGATCCGAGCGGGAGGAGCACAGATACGCAGTATTTT	CSARDPSGRSTDTQYF
TRBV29-1	TRBJ2-5	TRBD1	many	TGCAGCGTAACCGGGACAGCGCAAGAGACCCAGTACTTC	CSVTGTAQETQYF
TRBV9	TRBJ2-7	NA	many	TGTGCCAGCAGCGCAGACTACTACGAGCAGTACTTC	CASSADYYEQYF
TRBV12-3/TRBV12-4	TRBJ2-7	TRBD1	many	TGTGCCAGCAGCTTCGGGACAGGGGGTGGCGAGCAGTACTTC	CASSFGTGGGEQYF
TRBV20-1	TRBJ2-7	TRBD2	medium-sized	TGCAGTGCTAGAGAGCGGGAGTACGAGCAGTACTTC	CSAREREYEQYF
TRBV29-1	TRBJ1-1	NA	NA	TGCAGCGTTTCAACCGGGACTGCCCCATTCTTT	CSVSTGTAPFF
TRBV6-5	TRBJ2-1	TRBD1	many	TGTGCCAGCAGTAAGGGACAGGGGCCCTACAATGAGCAGTTCTTC	CASSKGQGPYNEQFF
TRBV19	TRBJ1-2	TRBD1	medium-sized	TGTGCCAGTAGTCAGGGGGCGAGCGGATATGGCTACACCTTC	CASSQGASGYGYTF
TRBV10-3	TRBJ2-1	TRBD2	many	TGTGCCATCAGTGAAGCCGGGACTAGCGGGATCGAGCAGTTCTTC	CAISEAGTSGIEQFF
TRBV2	TRBJ1-4	TRBD1	NA	TGTGCCAGTCATCCAGGGGGCGCGGGGGAAAAACTGTTTTTT	CASHPGGAGEKLFF